The clone carrying this T cell receptor (beta chain) came up many times. As yet, its antigen is unknown. TCRdb reanalysed the PCR reads using MiXCR and keeps one entry per CDR3 protein. The sample lists 300,000 to 350,000 distinct CDR3 sequences; roughly a fifth were seen once. Germline V gene sequence: CDR1 LGHNA, CDR2 YSLEER. Trimming cost V 2 bases and J 7 bases; bases outside gene matches: 7. The CDR3 contains 15 residues. These data are taken from a study of molecular identifiers for immune sequencing clone quantification. Study-wide background: The replicate experiment used RNA from roughly 21,000 or 96,000 naive CD8 cells. This RNA was split into five aliquots, and four of them were sequenced.

Study-wide points: Detection of one spiked Jurkat cell's TCR RNA reportedly worked in 980,000 or so naive cells.

A CD8+CD4-CCR7+CD45RA+ gate was used to sort naive CD8 T cells. The clonotype was recovered from a human donor in good health. Some libraries in this study had Jurkat cell RNA spiked in. Sequencing used naive CD8+ T cells from blood, with Jurkat cell RNA spiked in. Subset denoted: FACS-sorted CD8+CD4-CCR7+CD45RA+ naive T cells. The V and J genes are TRBV4-3 and TRBJ1-4; 7 bases match TRBD1. CDR3 bases: TGCGCCAGCAGCCAAAGACAGGGCTTTTTTGAAAAACTGTTTTTT. It specifies CASSQRQGFFEKLFF.